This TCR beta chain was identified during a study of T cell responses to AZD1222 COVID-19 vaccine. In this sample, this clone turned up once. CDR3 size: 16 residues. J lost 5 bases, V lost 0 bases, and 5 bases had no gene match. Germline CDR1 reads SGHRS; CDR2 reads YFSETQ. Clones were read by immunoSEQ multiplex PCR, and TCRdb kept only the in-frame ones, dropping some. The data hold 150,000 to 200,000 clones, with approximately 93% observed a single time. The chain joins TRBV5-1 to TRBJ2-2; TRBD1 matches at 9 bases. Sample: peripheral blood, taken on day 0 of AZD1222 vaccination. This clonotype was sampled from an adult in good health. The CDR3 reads CASSLGTGVLTGELFF. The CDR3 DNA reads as TGCGCCAGCAGCTTGGGGACAGGGGTTTTGACCGGGGAGCTGTTTTTT.